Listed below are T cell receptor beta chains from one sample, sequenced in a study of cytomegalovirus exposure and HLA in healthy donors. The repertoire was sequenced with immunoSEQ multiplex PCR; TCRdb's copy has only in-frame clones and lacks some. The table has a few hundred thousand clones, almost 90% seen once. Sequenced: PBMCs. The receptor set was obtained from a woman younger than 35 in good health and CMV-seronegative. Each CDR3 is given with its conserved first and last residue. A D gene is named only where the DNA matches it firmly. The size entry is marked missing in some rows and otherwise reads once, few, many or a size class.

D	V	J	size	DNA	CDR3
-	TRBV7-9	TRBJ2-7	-	TGTGCCAGCAGCTTAGAACAGGGTGGTCAGTACTTC	CASSLEQGGQYF
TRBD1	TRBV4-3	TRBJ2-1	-	TGCGCCAGCAGCCAAAGACAGGGGTTTGATGAGCAGTTCTTC	CASSQRQGFDEQFF
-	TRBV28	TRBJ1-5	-	TGTGCCAGCAGTTTAAGGGGACTTCAGCCCCAGCATTTT	CASSLRGLQPQHF
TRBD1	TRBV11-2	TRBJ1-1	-	TGTGCCAGCAGCCCTGACAGGGGGGTTACTGAAGCTTTCTTT	CASSPDRGVTEAFF
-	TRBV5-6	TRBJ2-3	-	TGTGCCAGCAGCTTGGCAGGGGCGGGCACAGATACGCAGTATTTT	CASSLAGAGTDTQYF
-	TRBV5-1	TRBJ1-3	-	TGCGCCAGCAGCGCCGGAGCAGGGCCACTTAGCTCTGGAAACACCATATATTTT	CASSAGAGPLSSGNTIYF
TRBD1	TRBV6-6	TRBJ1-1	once	TGTGCCAGCAGTACAACAGGGGCCCGGAACACTGAAGCTTTCTTT	CASSTTGARNTEAFF
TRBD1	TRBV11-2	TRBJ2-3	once	TGTGCCAGCAGCCGGACAGGGGGTATAGATACGCAGTATTTT	CASSRTGGIDTQYF
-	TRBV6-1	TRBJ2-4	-	TGTGCCTCCCTCGGGTCCCTAGCCAAAAACATTCAGTACTTC	CASLGSLAKNIQYF
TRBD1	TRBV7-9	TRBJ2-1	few	TGTGCCAGCAGCTCCCCGACATTAGGACAGGAGCTCTTC	CASSSPTLGQELF
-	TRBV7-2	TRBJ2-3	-	TGTGCCAGCAGGCGTAGCCTAAGCACAGATACGCAGTATTTT	CASRRSLSTDTQYF
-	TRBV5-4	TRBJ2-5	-	TGTGCCAGCAGCTTCGACACTGGGGGCCGGGACCAGTACTTC	CASSFDTGGRDQYF
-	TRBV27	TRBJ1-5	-	TGTGCCAGCAGTTTAAGGGGGTACAATCAGCCCCAGCATTTT	CASSLRGYNQPQHF
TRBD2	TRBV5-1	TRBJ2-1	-	TGCGCCAGCAGTCGGACTAGCGGGGGCAATGAGCAGTTCTTC	CASSRTSGGNEQFF
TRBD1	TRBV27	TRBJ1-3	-	TGTGCCAGCAGTTCGGGACAGAAGGACTCTGGAAACACCATATATTTT	CASSSGQKDSGNTIYF
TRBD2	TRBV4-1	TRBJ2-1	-	TGCGCCAGCAGCCAAGCGCCTAGCGGGGGGGATGAGCAGTTCTTC	CASSQAPSGGDEQFF
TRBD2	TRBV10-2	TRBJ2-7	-	TGCGCCAGCAGCCCCGGACTAGCGGTTCTTCTCTACGAGCAGTACTTC	CASSPGLAVLLYEQYF
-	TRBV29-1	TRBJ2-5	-	TGCAGCGTTGGCGGGGCCGGAGGACAAGAGACCCAGTACTTC	CSVGGAGGQETQYF
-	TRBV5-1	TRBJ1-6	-	TGCGCCAGCAGCTTGGAGGTTGTGAGGAATTCACCCCTCCACTTT	CASSLEVVRNSPLHF
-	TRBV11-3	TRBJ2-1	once	TGTGCCAGCAGCTTAGGCGGGGGCGCCAGCAATGAGCAGTTCTTC	CASSLGGGASNEQFF
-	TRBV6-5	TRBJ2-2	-	TGTGCCAGCAGTTACGAGTCAGGGGACACCGGGGAGCTGTTTTTT	CASSYESGDTGELFF
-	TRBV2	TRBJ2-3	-	TGTGCCAGCAGTGAGGGCGGGGGCCTCCCCACAGATACGCAGTATTTT	CASSEGGGLPTDTQYF
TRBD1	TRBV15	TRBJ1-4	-	TGTGCCACCAGCAGAGATCGATCAGGGGGATACGAAAAACTGTTTTTT	CATSRDRSGGYEKLFF
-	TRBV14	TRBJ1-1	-	TGTGCCAGCAGCCAAGATTTCGGGGATTTACGTGAAGCTTTCTTT	CASSQDFGDLREAFF
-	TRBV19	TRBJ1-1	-	TGTGCCAGTAGTATATCAGGAGGGACCACTGAAGCTTTCTTT	CASSISGGTTEAFF
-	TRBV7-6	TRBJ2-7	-	TGTGCCAGCAGCTTCGGGGACAAGTACGAGCAGTACTTC	CASSFGDKYEQYF
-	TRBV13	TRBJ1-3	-	TGTGCCAGCGGCGGCTCTGGAAACACCATATATTTT	CASGGSGNTIYF
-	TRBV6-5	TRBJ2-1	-	TGTGCCAGCAGTTACTCGAGGAGCGGCTCCTACAATGAGCAGTTCTTC	CASSYSRSGSYNEQFF
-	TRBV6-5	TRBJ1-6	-	TGTGCCAGCAGTCAGACAGTAAATAATTCACCCCTCCACTTT	CASSQTVNNSPLHF
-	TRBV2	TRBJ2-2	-	TGTGCCAGCAGTGAGACGGGGAACACCGGGGAGCTGTTTTTT	CASSETGNTGELFF
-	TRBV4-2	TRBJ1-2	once	TGTGCCAGCAGCCAAGATACATCCAGGGAAGGGAACTATGGCTACACCTTC	CASSQDTSREGNYGYTF
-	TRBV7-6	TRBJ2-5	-	TGTGCCAGCAGCTCTACCTATGGGGGCAGGGAGACCCAGTACTTC	CASSSTYGGRETQYF
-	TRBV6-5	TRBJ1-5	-	TGTGCCAGCAGTTACAAGGACTCGGTCCAGCCCCAGCATTTT	CASSYKDSVQPQHF
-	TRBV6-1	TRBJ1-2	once	TGTGCCAGCAGTGAAAGGCTCAGGGGAGACTATGGCTACACCTTC	CASSERLRGDYGYTF
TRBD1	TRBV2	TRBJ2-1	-	TGTGCCAGCAGTGTGGGACAGGGCTCCTACAATGAGCAGTTCTTC	CASSVGQGSYNEQFF
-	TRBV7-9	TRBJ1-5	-	TGTGCCAGCAGCTTAGCACGCGGGGGGAACCCTAGCAATCAGCCCCAGCATTTT	CASSLARGGNPSNQPQHF
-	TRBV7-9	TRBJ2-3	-	TGTGCCGGGGAGGCTAGCCACGATCGGAGCACAGATACGCAGTATTTT	CAGEASHDRSTDTQYF
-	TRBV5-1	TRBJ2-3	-	TGCGCCAGCAGCACCGGACAAACAGATACGCAGTATTTT	CASSTGQTDTQYF
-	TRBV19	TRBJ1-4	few	TGTGCCAGTAGTATAGGGGGAGACCGCGGAAAACTGTTTTTT	CASSIGGDRGKLFF
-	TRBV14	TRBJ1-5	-	TGTGCCAGCAGCCAAGCCCAACTCGAAGAAGGGGGATATAGCAATCAGCCCCAGCATTTT	CASSQAQLEEGGYSNQPQHF
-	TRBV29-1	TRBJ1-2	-	TGCAGCGTGGTCGATAGCTATGGCTACACCTTC	CSVVDSYGYTF
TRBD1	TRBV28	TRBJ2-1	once	TGTGCCAGCAGTAACTACAGGGGACCAACGGTTGAGCAGTTCTTC	CASSNYRGPTVEQFF
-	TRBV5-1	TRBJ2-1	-	TGCGCCAGCAGCCCTACAGGGTCTGAGCAGTTCTTC	CASSPTGSEQFF
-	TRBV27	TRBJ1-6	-	TGTGCCAGCAGTCAAGGGGGAACAAATTCACCCCTCCACTTT	CASSQGGTNSPLHF
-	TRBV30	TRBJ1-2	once	TGTGCCTGGAGGCCAGGGTTAGCTAACTATGGCTACACCTTC	CAWRPGLANYGYTF
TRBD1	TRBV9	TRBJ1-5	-	TGTGCCAGCAGCGTCCCAGTGCCGGGACAGAAGAATAGCAATCAGCCCCAGCATTTT	CASSVPVPGQKNSNQPQHF
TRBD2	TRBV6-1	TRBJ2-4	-	TGTGCCAGCACCCAGGCGGGGGTAGACATTCAGTACTTC	CASTQAGVDIQYF
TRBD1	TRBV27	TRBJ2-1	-	TGTGCCAGCAGTTCCGAACCGGGACAGGGAAATGAGCAGTTCTTC	CASSSEPGQGNEQFF
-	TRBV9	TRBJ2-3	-	TGTGCCAGCAGCATGTGGGACTCCCCCGTCACAGATACGCAGTATTTT	CASSMWDSPVTDTQYF
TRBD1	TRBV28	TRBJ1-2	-	TGTGCCAGCAGCCAGGGGGCGCCCGACTATGGCTACACCTTC	CASSQGAPDYGYTF
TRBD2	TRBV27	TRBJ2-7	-	TGTGCCAGCAGTTTAATGTCTAGCGGTTCCTACGAGCAGTACTTC	CASSLMSSGSYEQYF
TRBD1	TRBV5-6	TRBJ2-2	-	TGTGCCAGCAGCGGGGACAGGGGGGCGAACACCGGGGAGCTGTTTTTT	CASSGDRGANTGELFF
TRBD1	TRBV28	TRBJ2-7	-	TGTGCCAGCAGCCAGGCGGGGACAGGGGGCGCCGAGCAGTACTTC	CASSQAGTGGAEQYF